These 14 T cell receptor beta chains were sequenced from one sample in a study of blood T cell repertoires in COVID-19. Here immunoSEQ multiplex PCR was the method, and the copy in TCRdb shows in-frame clones only, minus some. The profile covers 150,000 to 190,000 clones, with over 75% appearing a single time and around 14% taken by the ten largest. Sequences were obtained from peripheral blood. These TCRs come from a woman aged 35 to 49 with acute or convalescent COVID-19.

The rearrangement joins TRBV13 to TRBJ1-5; D remains unclear. The V end lost 2 bases, the J end lost 6 bases, and 8 bases lay between the germline ends. CDR1 and CDR2 from the germline V gene are PRHDT and FYEKMQ (reference sequence). The CDR3 runs 13 residues. Here the CDR3 DNA reads TGTGCCAGCAGCTTAAATCTCGGTCAGCCCCAGCATTTT. Amino acids: CASSLNLGQPQHF.

The chain uses TRBV29-1 and TRBJ2-7; TRBD2 matches at 7 bases. The trim removed 4 bases at V and 0 bases at J, leaving 12 bases unmatched. Germline CDR1 SQVTM, CDR2 ANQGSEA. The CDR3 has 16 residues. CDR3 in DNA: TGCAGCGTTGTCAGTGCTGCGGGGGTTAGCTCCTACGAGCAGTACTTC. Protein sequence: CSVVSAAGVSSYEQYF.

The sample holds one count of this clone. The rearrangement links TRBV10-3 to TRBJ2-1; D possibly corresponds to TRBD2 (6 bases). The CDR3 consists of 14 residues. V was clipped by 3 bases and J by 9 bases, with 15 bases between them. CDR1 ENHRY and CDR2 SYGVKD come from the germline V gene. The CDR3 DNA reads as TGTGCCATCAGTGACCCCGGGGGTAAGGGTGAGCAGTTCTTC. Translating it yields CAISDPGGKGEQFF.

The chain is built from TRBV18 and TRBJ2-4; a possible D gene is TRBD2 (6 bases). With 0 bases removed from V and 11 bases from J, the gap between germline ends came to 14 bases. CDR1 and CDR2 (germline): KGHSH, LQKENI. This CDR3 spans 14 amino acids. CDR3 nucleotide sequence: TGTGCCAGCTCACCACCGGAGGGACCTTACTTTCAGTACTTC. Protein: CASSPPEGPYFQYF.

This clone was picked up a small number of times. The V and J genes are TRBV28 and TRBJ1-5; 9 nucleotides line up with TRBD1. Looked up from germline, CDR1 is MDHEN and CDR2 is SYDVKM. J was trimmed by 8 bases and V by 10 bases; bases with no gene match: 15. This CDR3 contains 15 residues. CDR3 loop: CATHVRDRAIEPQHF. The CDR3 DNA reads TGTGCCACCCACGTTCGGGACAGGGCTATTGAGCCCCAGCATTTT.

This chain links TRBV5-1 with TRBJ1-2; the match to TRBD1 covers 7 bases. This CDR3 has 13 residues. Trimming cost V 5 bases and J 5 bases; bases outside gene matches: 6. Germline V lookup: CDR1 SGHRS, CDR2 YFSETQ. The CDR3 spells CASRYGQDYGYTF. CDR3 coding DNA: TGCGCCAGCAGATATGGACAGGATTATGGCTACACCTTC.

This clone was picked up a small number of times. The CDR3 spells CASSQAGLGNQPQHF. As DNA, the CDR3 is TGTGCCAGCAGCCAAGCGGGGTTGGGCAATCAGCCCCAGCATTTT. The chain recombines TRBV3-1 (or the pseudogene TRBV3-2) with TRBJ1-5; D gene unclear. This CDR3 has 15 residues. Trimming stripped 1 base from V and 2 bases from J, with 9 bases between. The germline V gene has CDR1 LGHDT and CDR2 YNNKEL (reference sequence).

V and J are TRBV18 and TRBJ2-7; TRBD1 matches at 8 bases. Germline CDR1 KGHSH, CDR2 LQKENI. This CDR3 is built from 15 residues. Losses at the gene ends were 3 bases for V and 1 base for J; bases not matched to a gene: 5. The CDR3 region is CASSPKQGESYEQYF. Written as DNA, the CDR3 is TGTGCCAGCTCACCTAAACAGGGGGAGTCCTACGAGCAGTACTTC.

The CDR3 nucleotides are TGTGCCATCAGGGTGGCTAGTGATGAAAAACTGTTTTTT. Translating it yields CAIRVASDEKLFF. The chain employs TRBV10-3 and TRBJ1-4; no definite D call. The CDR3 runs 13 residues. V was clipped by 6 bases and J by 6 bases, with 11 bases between them. CDR1 and CDR2 from the germline V gene are ENHRY and SYGVKD.

The chain recombines TRBV7-8 with TRBJ1-5; 7 bases map to TRBD1. The germline gives CDR1 SGHVS, CDR2 FQNEAQ. The CDR3 is 15 amino acids. Unmatched junction bases numbered 6, after V lost 5 bases and J lost 2 bases. The CDR3 here is CASSPDRDGNQPQHF. CDR3 coding DNA: TGTGCCAGCAGCCCTGACAGGGATGGCAATCAGCCCCAGCATTTT.

The genes are TRBV4-2 and TRBJ2-1; a weak D match, TRBD1 (5 bases). Germline values: CDR1 LGHNA, CDR2 YNFKEQ. Trimming took 0 bases from V and 4 from J, leaving 19 bases between them. The CDR3 has 18 residues. The CDR3 DNA reads TGTGCCAGCAGCCAAGAGAAAGGGGCGGCCTTGGGATACAATGAGCAGTTCTTC. Translating gives CASSQEKGAALGYNEQFF.

This chain uses TRBV7-2 with TRBJ2-3; D is unclear. This CDR3 contains 12 residues. The germline CDR1 and CDR2 sequences are SGHTA and FQGNSA. The V and J ends lost 5 bases and 5 bases respectively, with 8 bases between them. Here the CDR3 DNA reads TGTGCCAGCAGCGTTACAGAAGATACGCAGTATTTT. It specifies CASSVTEDTQYF.

This clone appeared a single time. The chain carries TRBV5-1 and TRBJ2-1, with 9 bases lining up with TRBD1. V lost 5 bases to trimming and J lost 4 bases; unmatched junction nucleotides: 7. Germline assignment: CDR1 SGHRS and CDR2 YFSETQ. The CDR3 has 15 residues. The CDR3 region is CASRLDRGFYNEQFF. For the CDR3, the DNA is TGCGCCAGCAGACTAGACAGGGGGTTTTACAATGAGCAGTTCTTC.

The chain joins TRBV11-1 to TRBJ2-7; a possible D gene is TRBD1 (5 bases). Trimming shortened V by 4 bases and J by 0 bases, and 13 bases separated the two germline ends. CDR1 SGHAT and CDR2 FQDESV come from the germline V gene (reference sequence). CDR3 size: 15 residues. CDR3 in amino acids: CASSSLSDISYEQYF. CDR3 nucleotides: TGTGCCAGCAGCTCCCTTTCGGACATCTCCTACGAGCAGTACTTC.